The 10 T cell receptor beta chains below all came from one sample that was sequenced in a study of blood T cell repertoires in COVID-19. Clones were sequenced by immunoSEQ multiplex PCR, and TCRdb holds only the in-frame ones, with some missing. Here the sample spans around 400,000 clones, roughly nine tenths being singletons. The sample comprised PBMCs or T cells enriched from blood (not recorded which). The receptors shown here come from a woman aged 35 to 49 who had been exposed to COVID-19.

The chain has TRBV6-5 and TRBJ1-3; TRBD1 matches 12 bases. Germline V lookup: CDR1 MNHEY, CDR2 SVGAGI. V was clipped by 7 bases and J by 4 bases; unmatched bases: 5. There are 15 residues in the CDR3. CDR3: CASTLGQGAGNTIYF. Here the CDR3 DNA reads TGTGCCAGCACCTTGGGACAGGGGGCCGGAAACACCATATATTTT.

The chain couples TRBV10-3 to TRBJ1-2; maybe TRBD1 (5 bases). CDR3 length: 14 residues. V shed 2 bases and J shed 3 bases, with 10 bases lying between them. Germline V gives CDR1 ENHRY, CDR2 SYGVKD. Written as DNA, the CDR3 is TGTGCCATCAGTGAGGACAGTGCCCACTATGGCTACACCTTC. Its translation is CAISEDSAHYGYTF.

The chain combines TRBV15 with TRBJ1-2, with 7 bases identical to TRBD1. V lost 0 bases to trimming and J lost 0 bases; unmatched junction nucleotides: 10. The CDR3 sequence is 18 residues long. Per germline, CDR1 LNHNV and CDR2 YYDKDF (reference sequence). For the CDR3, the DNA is TGTGCCACCAGCAGAGATATGGGAACAGGGGCATCTAACTATGGCTACACCTTC. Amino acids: CATSRDMGTGASNYGYTF.

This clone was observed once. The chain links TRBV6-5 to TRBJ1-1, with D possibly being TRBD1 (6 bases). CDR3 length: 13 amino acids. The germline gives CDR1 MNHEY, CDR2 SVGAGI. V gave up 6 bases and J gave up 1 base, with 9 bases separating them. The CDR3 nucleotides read TGTGCCAGCAGGTTGACAGGGAACACTGAAGCTTTCTTT. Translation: CASRLTGNTEAFF.

The CDR3 DNA follows: TGTGCCAGCAGCCCGGGACAGGGGGAAATCTATGGCTACACCTTC. It encodes CASSPGQGEIYGYTF. The V and J genes are TRBV5-6 and TRBJ1-2; 11 bases are a match to TRBD1. Germline CDR1 and CDR2: SGHDT and YYEEEE. This CDR3 is built from 15 residues. Germline trimming cut 4 bases from V and 4 bases from J; bases unmatched to any gene: 6.

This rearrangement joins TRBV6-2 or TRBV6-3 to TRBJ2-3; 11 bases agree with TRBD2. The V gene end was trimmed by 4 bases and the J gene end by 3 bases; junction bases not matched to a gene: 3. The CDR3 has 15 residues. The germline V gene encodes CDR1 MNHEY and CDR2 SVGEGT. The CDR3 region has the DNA TGTGCCAGCAGTTCTACTAGCGGGGGAACAGATACGCAGTATTTT. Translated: CASSSTSGGTDTQYF.

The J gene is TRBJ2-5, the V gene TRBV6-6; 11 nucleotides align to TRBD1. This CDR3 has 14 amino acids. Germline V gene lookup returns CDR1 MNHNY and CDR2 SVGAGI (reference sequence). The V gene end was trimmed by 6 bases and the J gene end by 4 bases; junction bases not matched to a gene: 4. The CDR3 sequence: CASRGTGGGETQYF. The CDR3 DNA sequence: TGTGCCAGCAGGGGGACAGGGGGAGGAGAGACCCAGTACTTC.

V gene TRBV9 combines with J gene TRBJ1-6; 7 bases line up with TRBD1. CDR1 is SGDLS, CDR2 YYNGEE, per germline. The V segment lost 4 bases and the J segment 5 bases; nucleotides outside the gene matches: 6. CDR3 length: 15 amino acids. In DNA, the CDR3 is TGTGCCAGCAGCCCCGGGACAGTGGATAATTCACCCCTCCACTTT. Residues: CASSPGTVDNSPLHF.

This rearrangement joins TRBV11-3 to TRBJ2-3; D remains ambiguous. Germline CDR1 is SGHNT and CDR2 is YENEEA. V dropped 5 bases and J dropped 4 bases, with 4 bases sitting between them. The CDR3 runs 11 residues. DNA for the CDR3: TGTGCCAGCAGCCTCGCAGATACGCAGTATTTT. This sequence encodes CASSLADTQYF.

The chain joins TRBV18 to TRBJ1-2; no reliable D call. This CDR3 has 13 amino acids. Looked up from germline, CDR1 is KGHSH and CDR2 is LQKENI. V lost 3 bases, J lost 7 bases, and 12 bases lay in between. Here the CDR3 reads CASSPPLGSGYTF. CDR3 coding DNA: TGTGCCAGCTCACCGCCTCTAGGTTCTGGCTACACCTTC.